The 30 T cell receptor beta chains below all came from one sample that was sequenced in a study of OX40 agonist ivuxolimab in advanced cancers. Profiled with immunoSEQ multiplex PCR; TCRdb holds only in-frame clones, not every one. The sample lists 66,000 or so clones; 85% were seen once. Specimen: CD4+ or CD8+ T cells sorted from blood, collected in a trial of the OX40 agonist ivuxolimab. Source of these receptors: an adult with an advanced solid tumor such as melanoma, head and neck, liver or kidney cancer.

The V gene is TRBV5-1, the J gene TRBJ1-1, with D uncertain. Germline V gene sequence: CDR1 SGHRS, CDR2 YFSETQ. Trimming stripped 0 bases from V and 1 base from J, with 10 bases between. This CDR3 spans 15 amino acids. The CDR3 region is CASSLERIPNTEAFF. In nucleotides, the CDR3 is TGCGCCAGCAGCTTGGAACGGATCCCGAACACTGAAGCTTTCTTT.

The rearrangement uses TRBV7-9 and TRBJ2-7, with TRBD1 matching 7 bases. The germline V gene encodes CDR1 SEHNR and CDR2 FQNEAQ (reference sequence). Germline trimming cut 5 bases from V and 2 bases from J; bases unmatched to any gene: 12. The CDR3 is 16 residues long. CDR3 loop: CASSPRTGGRTYEQYF. The CDR3, as DNA: TGTGCCAGCAGCCCCAGGACAGGTGGTAGGACCTACGAGCAGTACTTC.

The chain carries TRBV7-2 and TRBJ2-5; D perhaps matches TRBD2 (5 bases). This CDR3 comprises 13 residues. The V end lost 3 bases, the J end lost 3 bases, and 8 bases lay between the germline ends. Germline V gene sequence: CDR1 SGHTA, CDR2 FQGNSA. The DNA of the CDR3 is TGTGCCAGCAGCTTCCGGACTGAAGAGACCCAGTACTTC. It specifies CASSFRTEETQYF.

The chain is built from TRBV5-1 and TRBJ2-1; 11 bases fit TRBD2. Germline lookup yields CDR1 SGHRS and CDR2 YFSETQ. The CDR3 length is 18 residues. V was clipped by 3 bases and J by 8 bases; unmatched bases: 16. CDR3 coding DNA: TGCGCCAGCAGCTGGCGGGAACCCGGGACTAGCGGACGGCATGAGCAGTTCTTC. It is translated as CASSWREPGTSGRHEQFF. Variable domain in full (rest from reference TRBV5-1 and TRBJ2-1): KAGVTQTPRYLIKTRGQQVTLSCSPISGHRSVSWYQQTPGQGLQFLFEYFSETQRNKGNFPGRFSGRQFSNSRSEMNVSTLELGDSALYLCASSWREPGTSGRHEQFFGPGTRLTVL.

The CDR3 loop is CAWSEGWGVAAKNIQYF. The CDR3 nucleotides read TGTGCCTGGAGTGAAGGGTGGGGGGTCGCGGCCAAAAACATTCAGTACTTC. The chain uses TRBV30 and TRBJ2-4; D possibly corresponds to TRBD2 (6 bases). Germline loops: CDR1 GTSNPN, CDR2 SVGIG (reference sequence). V was shortened by 1 base and J by 1 base, with 17 bases between the two germline ends. The CDR3 length is 17 residues.

The chain combines TRBV27 with TRBJ2-1, with a tentative D call TRBD2 (5 bases). The CDR3 runs to 15 residues. The germline V gene encodes CDR1 MNHEY and CDR2 SMNVEV (reference sequence). The ends were cut back, 6 bases at V and 2 bases at J, with 14 bases in the middle. CDR3: CASRQGRAAYNEQFF. In nucleotides, the CDR3 is TGTGCCAGCAGACAAGGGAGAGCAGCCTACAATGAGCAGTTCTTC.

The V and J genes are TRBV9 and TRBJ1-4; D is uncertain. The length of the CDR3 is 13 residues. Germline V gene lookup returns CDR1 SGDLS and CDR2 YYNGEE. V lost 4 bases to trimming and J lost 10 bases, with 14 bases between them. The CDR3 nucleotides read TGTGCCAGCAGCCCCCACGTGGGCCGAAAACTGTTTTTT. This codes for CASSPHVGRKLFF. Based on the CDR3 plus reference TRBV9 and TRBJ1-4, the full variable domain is DSGVTQTPKHLITATGQRVTLRCSPRSGDLSVYWYQQSLDQGLQFLIQYYNGEERAKGNILERFSAQQFPDLHSELNLSSLELGDSALYFCASSPHVGRKLFFGSGTQLSVL.

This clone was detected a few times. This chain joins TRBV2 and TRBJ1-3; D unclear. Per the germline V gene, CDR1 is SNHLY and CDR2 is FYNNEI. The length of the CDR3 is 14 residues. Trimming took 3 bases from V and 0 from J, leaving 6 bases between them. DNA of the CDR3: TGTGCCAGCAGTGACCCGGACTCTGGAAACACCATATATTTT. This encodes CASSDPDSGNTIYF.

This clone appeared a few times. The chain is built from TRBV6-9 and TRBJ2-5; D uncertain. Germline CDR1 reads MNHGY; CDR2 reads SVAAGI. This CDR3 is 15 amino acids long. Trimming shortened V by 4 bases and J by 7 bases, and 19 bases separated the two germline ends. The CDR3 loop reads CASSWSGPWVGTQYF. In nucleotides, the CDR3 is TGTGCCAGCAGTTGGTCAGGTCCCTGGGTTGGGACCCAGTACTTC.

The chain links TRBV30 to TRBJ1-4, with D maybe TRBD1 (5 bases). V was cut by 0 bases and J by 8 bases, with 13 bases left in between. The CDR3 is 14 residues long. In germline, CDR1 is GTSNPN, CDR2 SVGIG (reference sequence). As DNA, the CDR3 is TGTGCCTGGAGTGTACTTGGGTGGGGGGAAAAACTGTTTTTT. Amino acid sequence: CAWSVLGWGEKLFF.

The CDR3 DNA follows: TGTGCCAGCAGCTTAATTTCTGCCTCCGGTCCCACCGGGGAGCTGTTTTTT. Translation gives CASSLISASGPTGELFF. The chain is built from TRBV7-3 and TRBJ2-2; unclear D gene. The germline V and J ends were trimmed by 1 base and 4 bases, with 16 bases remaining between them. CDR1 and CDR2 from the germline V gene are SGHTA and FQGTGA. The CDR3 consists of 17 residues. The full variable domain, completed using reference TRBV7-3 and TRBJ2-2, is GAGVSQTPSNKVTEKGKYVELRCDPISGHTALYWYRQSLGQGPEFLIYFQGTGAADDSGLPNDRFFAVRPEGSVSTLKIQRTERGDSAVYLCASSLISASGPTGELFFGEGSRLTVL.

V gene TRBV15 combines with J gene TRBJ2-1, with D unresolved. Germline V lookup: CDR1 LNHNV, CDR2 YYDKDF (reference sequence). V was clipped by 1 base and J by 5 bases, with 6 bases between them. The CDR3 is 13 amino acids. CDR3 DNA: TGTGCCACCAGCAGAGGGTCCCACAATGAGCAGTTCTTC. Translation gives CATSRGSHNEQFF.

The J gene is TRBJ1-4, the V gene TRBV27; 9 nucleotides align to TRBD1. CDR3 length: 18 amino acids. Per germline, CDR1 MNHEY and CDR2 SMNVEV (reference sequence). V lost 4 bases and J lost 2; bases outside the gene matches: 11. The CDR3 region is CASSSRTGVRGTNEKLFF. DNA of the CDR3: TGTGCCAGCAGTTCACGGACAGGGGTCCGTGGTACTAATGAAAAACTGTTTTTT. Complete variable domain (other parts from reference TRBV27 and TRBJ1-4): EAQVTQNPRYLITVTGKKLTVTCSQNMNHEYMSWYRQDPGLGLRQIYYSMNVEVTDKGDVPEGYKVSRKEKRNFPLILESPSPNQTSLYFCASSSRTGVRGTNEKLFFGSGTQLSVL.

The V gene is TRBV7-6, the J gene TRBJ2-6, with 11 bases identical to TRBD2. The germline gives CDR1 SGHVS, CDR2 FNYEAQ. The CDR3 runs to 18 residues. The V segment lost 1 base and the J segment 4 bases; nucleotides outside the gene matches: 6. The CDR3 loop is CASSLVVAGGAGANVLTF. CDR3 DNA sequence: TGTGCCAGCAGCTTAGTAGTAGCGGGAGGGGCGGGGGCCAACGTCCTGACTTTC.

DNA of the CDR3: TGCGCCAGCACGACTGGGGGTTTTCGGGAGGCATGGGTGGATGAGCAGTTCTTC. Translation gives CASTTGGFREAWVDEQFF. The chain joins TRBV5-1 to TRBJ2-1; TRBD2 matches at 7 bases. The germline CDR1 and CDR2 sequences are SGHRS and YFSETQ. The CDR3 consists of 18 residues. Unmatched junction bases numbered 23, after V lost 6 bases and J lost 8 bases. The variable domain in full, with the rest retrieved from reference TRBV5-1 and TRBJ2-1, is KAGVTQTPRYLIKTRGQQVTLSCSPISGHRSVSWYQQTPGQGLQFLFEYFSETQRNKGNFPGRFSGRQFSNSRSEMNVSTLELGDSALYLCASTTGGFREAWVDEQFFGPGTRLTVL.

The rearrangement uses TRBV2 and TRBJ2-5; unclear D gene. The CDR3 loop spans 13 amino acids. Germline V CDR1 and CDR2: SNHLY, FYNNEI. V was clipped by 5 bases and J by 7 bases, with 14 bases between them. Written as DNA, the CDR3 is TGTGCCAGCAGTAGGGCCCCCTCAGTGACCCAGTACTTC. Residues: CASSRAPSVTQYF.

This clone occurred once. The CDR3 loop is CASSEWQGNTDTQYF. DNA of the CDR3: TGTGCCAGCAGTGAATGGCAGGGTAACACAGATACGCAGTATTTT. This chain uses TRBV25-1 with TRBJ2-3; possibly TRBD1 for D (5 bases). The CDR3 totals 15 residues. From germline, CDR1 is MGHDK and CDR2 SYGVNS. V was shortened by 1 base and J by 2 bases, with 10 bases between the two germline ends.

CDR3 protein: CASSMERGFSNQPQHF. In DNA, the CDR3 is TGTGCCAGCAGCATGGAGCGGGGGTTTAGCAATCAGCCCCAGCATTTT. The J gene is TRBJ1-5, the V gene TRBV7-8, with D tentatively TRBD1 (5 bases). Trimming removed 5 bases at V and 0 bases at J, with 14 bases between. The CDR3 contains 16 residues. Germline V gene sequence: CDR1 SGHVS, CDR2 FQNEAQ.

This clone was detected a few times. The chain is built from TRBV9 and TRBJ1-1; TRBD1 matches 10 bases. Trimming at V came to 3 bases and at J to 4 bases, leaving 12 bases not matched to a gene. This CDR3 has 17 residues. Germline loops: CDR1 SGDLS, CDR2 YYNGEE. The CDR3 loop is CASSARDRGGGGTEAFF. DNA of the CDR3: TGTGCCAGCAGCGCCCGGGACAGGGGAGGGGGAGGCACTGAAGCTTTCTTT.

This rearrangement joins TRBV11-2 to TRBJ2-5, with D perhaps TRBD1 (5 bases). V gave up 2 bases and J gave up 4 bases, with 11 bases separating them. Germline CDR1 SGHAT, CDR2 FQNNGV. CDR3 length: 14 amino acids. The CDR3 sequence is CASSLIRGGETQYF. CDR3 coding DNA: TGTGCCAGCAGCTTAATAAGGGGCGGAGAGACCCAGTACTTC.

V and J are TRBV7-7 and TRBJ2-2; D gene ambiguous. From germline, CDR1 is SSHAT and CDR2 FNYEAQ (reference sequence). This CDR3 contains 13 residues. The ends were cut back, 1 base at V and 1 base at J, with 1 base in the middle. The CDR3 loop is CASSLENTGELFF. Here the CDR3 DNA reads TGTGCCAGCAGCTTAGAGAACACCGGGGAGCTGTTTTTT.

V is TRBV7-6 and J is TRBJ2-7, with TRBD2 identical over 8 bases. J was trimmed by 0 bases and V by 4 bases; bases with no gene match: 2. From germline, CDR1 is SGHVS and CDR2 FNYEAQ. The CDR3 length is 14 residues. The chain's CDR3 is CASSSAGASYEQYF. The CDR3 region has the DNA TGTGCCAGCAGCTCAGCGGGAGCCTCCTACGAGCAGTACTTC. The full variable domain, in which reference TRBV7-6 and TRBJ2-7 provide the parts outside the CDR3, is GAGVSQSPRYKVTKRGQDVALRCDPISGHVSLYWYRQALGQGPEFLTYFNYEAQQDKSGLPNDRFSAERPEGSISTLTIQRTEQRDSAMYRCASSSAGASYEQYFGPGTRLTVT.

This clone was recorded a few times. This chain's CDR3 is CASSLEGFYEQYF. The DNA for the CDR3 is TGTGCCAGCAGCTTAGAGGGGTTCTACGAGCAGTACTTC. The J gene is TRBJ2-7, the V gene TRBV11-2; D not resolved. V was pared by 0 bases and J by 3 bases, with 6 bases between. Per the germline V gene, CDR1 is SGHAT and CDR2 is FQNNGV. The CDR3 contains 13 residues.

V and J are TRBV5-1 and TRBJ2-7, with TRBD1 matching 8 bases. This CDR3 region has 16 residues. Per germline, CDR1 SGHRS and CDR2 YFSETQ. Losses at the gene ends were 4 bases for V and 4 bases for J; bases not matched to a gene: 13. In DNA, the CDR3 is TGCGCCAGCAGCCCAAATGGACAGGGCCCCCCGTACGAGCAGTACTTC. Translating gives CASSPNGQGPPYEQYF.

This chain joins TRBV5-1 and TRBJ1-1; D is uncertain. CDR1 is SGHRS, CDR2 YFSETQ, per germline. V gave up 5 bases and J gave up 0 bases, with 8 bases separating them. The CDR3 totals 13 residues. CDR3 residues: CASRVGMNTEAFF. DNA for the CDR3: TGCGCCAGCAGGGTAGGAATGAACACTGAAGCTTTCTTT.

The chain is built from TRBV9 and TRBJ1-1, with unresolved D. Germline loops: CDR1 SGDLS, CDR2 YYNGEE. The CDR3 totals 14 residues. V shed 1 base and J shed 0 bases, with 7 bases lying between them. The chain's CDR3 is CASSVSYVNTEAFF. DNA of the CDR3: TGTGCCAGCAGCGTAAGCTACGTGAACACTGAAGCTTTCTTT.

This chain connects TRBV5-4 to TRBJ1-3; 8 bases line up with TRBD1. From germline, CDR1 is SGHNT and CDR2 YYREEE (reference sequence). Trimming took 4 bases from V and 6 from J; bases not matched to a gene: 9. The CDR3 covers 15 residues. CDR3 sequence: CASSQDRGPANTIYF. In DNA form, the CDR3 reads TGTGCCAGCAGCCAAGACAGGGGACCGGCAAACACCATATATTTT. The entire variable domain, with the rest obtained from reference TRBV5-4 and TRBJ1-3, is as follows: ETGVTQSPTHLIKTRGQQVTLRCSSQSGHNTVSWYQQALGQGPQFIFQYYREEENGRGNFPPRFSGLQFPNYSSELNVNALELDDSALYLCASSQDRGPANTIYFGEGSWLTVV.

This sequence joins TRBV10-1 and TRBJ2-7; possibly TRBD1 for D (5 bases). V lost 3 bases to trimming and J lost 5 bases, with 20 bases between them. CDR1 and CDR2 (germline): WNHNN, SYGVQD (reference sequence). The CDR3 sequence is 16 residues long. For the CDR3, the DNA is TGCGCCAGCAGTGAAAAAGGGGCCAGCCGCTGGGACGAGCAGTACTTC. Translation: CASSEKGASRWDEQYF.

The chain combines TRBV11-3 with TRBJ1-1, with TRBD1 as a possible D gene (5 bases). Trimming pared 3 bases from V and 5 bases from J, leaving 10 bases between. The CDR3 spans 13 residues. Germline V CDR1 and CDR2: SGHNT, YENEEA. The CDR3 DNA is TGTGCCAGCAGCTTCCAACAGGAGACTGAAGCTTTCTTT. Its protein product is CASSFQQETEAFF.

The chain employs TRBV7-3 and TRBJ2-3; 9 positions match TRBD2. The CDR3 totals 15 residues. V trimming: 4 bases; J trimming: 1 base; junction bases outside the gene matches: 3. Germline CDR1 SGHTA, CDR2 FQGTGA. CDR3 DNA: TGTGCCAGCAGCTCGGGACTAGCCCGCACAGATACGCAGTATTTT. The encoded protein is CASSSGLARTDTQYF.